This T cell receptor beta chain was sequenced during a study of lymphopenia after photon versus proton radiotherapy. V lost 1 base and J lost 4, with 10 bases in between. CDR1 and CDR2 (germline): LGHNA, YNFKEQ. CDR3 size: 15 residues. General study points: Only patients who died were analyzed for survival; proton advantage is unproven. Photon-treated patients lost naive T cells and TCR diversity; proton-treated stayed stable. In patients who died, overall survival fell as post-nadir TCR diversity dropped more.

This clone occurred a few times. Antigen specificity is unknown. Produced via immunoSEQ multiplex PCR; TCRdb's table is partial and in-frame only. The sample includes 160,000 or so clones, 75% to 90% of them seen just once. This clonotype originated in a man aged 50 or older with gastric cancer. The V call is TRBV4-2, the J call TRBJ2-2; perhaps D is TRBD1 or TRBD2 (6 bases each). The sample consisted of peripheral blood, taken from a patient treated with photon-based radiotherapy. This CDR3 is CASSQVQGGTGELFF. The CDR3 DNA follows: TGTGCCAGCAGCCAAGTACAGGGAGGCACCGGGGAGCTGTTTTTT.